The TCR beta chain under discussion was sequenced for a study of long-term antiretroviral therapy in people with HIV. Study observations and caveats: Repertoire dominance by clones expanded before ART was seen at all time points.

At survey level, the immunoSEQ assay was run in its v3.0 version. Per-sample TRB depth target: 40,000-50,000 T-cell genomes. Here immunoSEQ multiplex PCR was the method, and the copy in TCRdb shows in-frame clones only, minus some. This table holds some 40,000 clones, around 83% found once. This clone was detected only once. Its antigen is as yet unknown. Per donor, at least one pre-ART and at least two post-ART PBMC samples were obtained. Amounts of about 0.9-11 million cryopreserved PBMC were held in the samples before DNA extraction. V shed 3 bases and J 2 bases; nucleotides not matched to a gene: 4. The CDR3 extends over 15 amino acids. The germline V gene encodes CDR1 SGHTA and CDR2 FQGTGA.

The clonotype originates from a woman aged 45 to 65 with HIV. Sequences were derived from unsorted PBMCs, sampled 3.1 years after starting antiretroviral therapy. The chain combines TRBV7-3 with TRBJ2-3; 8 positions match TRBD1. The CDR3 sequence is CASSFRDRTTDTQYF. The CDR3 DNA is TGTGCCAGCAGCTTCCGGGACAGGACCACAGATACGCAGTATTTT.